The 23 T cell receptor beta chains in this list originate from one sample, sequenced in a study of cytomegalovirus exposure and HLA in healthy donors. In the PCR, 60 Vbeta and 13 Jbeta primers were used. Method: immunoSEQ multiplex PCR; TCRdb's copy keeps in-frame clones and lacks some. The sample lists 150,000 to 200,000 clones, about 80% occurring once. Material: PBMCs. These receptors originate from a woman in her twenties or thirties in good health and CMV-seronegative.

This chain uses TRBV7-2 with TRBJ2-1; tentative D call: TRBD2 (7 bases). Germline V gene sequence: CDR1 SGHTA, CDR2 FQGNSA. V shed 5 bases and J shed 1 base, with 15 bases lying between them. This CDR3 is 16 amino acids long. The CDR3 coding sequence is TGTGCCAGCAGCCCCCGGGGGGCCGGTTCCTACAATGAGCAGTTCTTC. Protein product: CASSPRGAGSYNEQFF.

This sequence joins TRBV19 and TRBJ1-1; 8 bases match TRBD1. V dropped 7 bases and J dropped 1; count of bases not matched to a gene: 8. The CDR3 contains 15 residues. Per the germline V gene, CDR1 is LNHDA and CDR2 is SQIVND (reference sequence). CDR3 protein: CASNKPGTGNTEAFF. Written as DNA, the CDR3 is TGTGCCAGTAACAAACCCGGGACAGGGAACACTGAAGCTTTCTTT.

DNA for the CDR3: TGTGCCTGGAGCGATTCGGCGGCGTGGCAGTACTTC. Amino acid sequence: CAWSDSAAWQYF. V gene TRBV30 combines with J gene TRBJ2-7; unclear D gene. CDR1 GTSNPN and CDR2 SVGIG come from the germline V gene (reference sequence). The V gene lost 3 bases and the J gene lost 9 bases, with 15 bases spanning the gap. CDR3 length: 12 residues.

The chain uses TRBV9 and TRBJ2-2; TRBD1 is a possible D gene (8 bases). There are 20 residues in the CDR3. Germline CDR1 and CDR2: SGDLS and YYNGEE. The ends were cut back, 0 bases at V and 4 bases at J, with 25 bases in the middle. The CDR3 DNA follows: TGTGCCAGCAGCGTAGGGATGTGGGGGGGGCAGGGGGCGAGCACCGGGGAGCTGTTTTTT. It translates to CASSVGMWGGQGASTGELFF.

The CDR3 loop is CASSLGTLVAYEQYF. DNA for the CDR3: TGTGCCAGCAGCTTGGGCACCCTGGTAGCTTACGAGCAGTACTTC. The chain links TRBV5-4 to TRBJ2-7; D call uncertain. The germline CDR1 and CDR2 sequences are SGHNT and YYREEE (reference sequence). Trimming stripped 0 bases from V and 4 bases from J, with 14 bases between. This CDR3 has 15 residues.

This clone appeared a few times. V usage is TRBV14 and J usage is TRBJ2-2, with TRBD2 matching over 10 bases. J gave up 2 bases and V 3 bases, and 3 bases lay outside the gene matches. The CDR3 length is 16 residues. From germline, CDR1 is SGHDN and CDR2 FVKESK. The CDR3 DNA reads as TGTGCCAGCAGCCAGGGACTAGCGATTAACACCGGGGAGCTGTTTTTT. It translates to CASSQGLAINTGELFF.

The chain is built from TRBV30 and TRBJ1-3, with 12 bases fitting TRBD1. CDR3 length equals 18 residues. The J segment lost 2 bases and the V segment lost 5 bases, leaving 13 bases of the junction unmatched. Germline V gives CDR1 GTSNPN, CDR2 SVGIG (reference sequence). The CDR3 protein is CAWGGKTGTGGPGNTIYF. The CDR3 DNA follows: TGTGCCTGGGGGGGTAAAACCGGGACAGGGGGCCCTGGAAACACCATATATTTT.

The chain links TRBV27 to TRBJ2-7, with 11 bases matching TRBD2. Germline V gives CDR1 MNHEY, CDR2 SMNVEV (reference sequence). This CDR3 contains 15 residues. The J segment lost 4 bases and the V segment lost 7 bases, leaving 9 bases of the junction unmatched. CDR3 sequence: CASTSGASGRYEQYF. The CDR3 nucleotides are TGTGCCAGCACCTCGGGGGCTAGCGGGAGGTACGAGCAGTACTTC.

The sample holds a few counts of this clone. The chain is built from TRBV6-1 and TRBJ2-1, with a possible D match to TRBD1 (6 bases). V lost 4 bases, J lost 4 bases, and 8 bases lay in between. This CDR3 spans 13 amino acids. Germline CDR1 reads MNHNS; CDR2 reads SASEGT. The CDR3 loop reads CASSVGQYNEQFF. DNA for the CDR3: TGTGCCAGCAGTGTAGGACAGTACAATGAGCAGTTCTTC.

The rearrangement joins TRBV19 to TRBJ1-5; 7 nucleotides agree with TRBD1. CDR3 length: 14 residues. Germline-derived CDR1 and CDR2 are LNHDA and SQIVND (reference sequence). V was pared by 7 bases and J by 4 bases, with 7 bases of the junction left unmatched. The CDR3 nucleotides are TGTGCCAGTACCTCGGACAGGCGTAATCAGCCCCAGCATTTT. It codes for CASTSDRRNQPQHF. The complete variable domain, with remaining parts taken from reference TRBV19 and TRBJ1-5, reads DGGITQSPKYLFRKEGQNVTLSCEQNLNHDAMYWYRQDPGQGLRLIYYSQIVNDFQKGDIAEGYSVSREKKESFPLTVTSAQKNPTAFYLCASTSDRRNQPQHFGDGTRLSIL.

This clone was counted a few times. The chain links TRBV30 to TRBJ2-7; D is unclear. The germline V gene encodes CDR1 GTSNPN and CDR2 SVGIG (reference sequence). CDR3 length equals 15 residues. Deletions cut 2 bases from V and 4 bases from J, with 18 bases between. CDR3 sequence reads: CAWSLVSTTVYEQYF. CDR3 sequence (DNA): TGTGCCTGGAGTTTGGTCAGTACTACCGTGTACGAGCAGTACTTC.

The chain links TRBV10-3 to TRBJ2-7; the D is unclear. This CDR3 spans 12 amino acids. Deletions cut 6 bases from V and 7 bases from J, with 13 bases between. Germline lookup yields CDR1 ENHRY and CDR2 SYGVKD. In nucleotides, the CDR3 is TGTGCCATCAGCTCCGACTCCGGGGAGCAGTACTTC. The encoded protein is CAISSDSGEQYF.

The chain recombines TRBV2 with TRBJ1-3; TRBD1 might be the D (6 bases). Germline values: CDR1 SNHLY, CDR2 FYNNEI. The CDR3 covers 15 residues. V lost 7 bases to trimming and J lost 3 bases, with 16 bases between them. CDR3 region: CASTPTGGGGNTIYF. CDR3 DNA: TGTGCCAGCACCCCGACGGGGGGCGGTGGAAACACCATATATTTT.

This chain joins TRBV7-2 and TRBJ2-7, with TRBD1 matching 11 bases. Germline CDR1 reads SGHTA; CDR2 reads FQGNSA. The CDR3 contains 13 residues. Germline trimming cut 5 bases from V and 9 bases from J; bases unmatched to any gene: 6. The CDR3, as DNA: TGTGCCAGCAGCCCCGGACAGGGGGCGGGGCAGTACTTC. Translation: CASSPGQGAGQYF. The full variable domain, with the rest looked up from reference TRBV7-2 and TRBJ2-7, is GAGVSQSPSNKVTEKGKDVELRCDPISGHTALYWYRQSLGQGLEFLIYFQGNSAPDKSGLPSDRFSAERTGGSVSTLTIQRTQQEDSAVYLCASSPGQGAGQYFGPGTRLTVT.

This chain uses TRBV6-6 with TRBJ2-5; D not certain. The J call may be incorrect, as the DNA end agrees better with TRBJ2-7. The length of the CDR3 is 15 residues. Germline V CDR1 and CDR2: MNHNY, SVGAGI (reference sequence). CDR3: CASSYSLQSSYEQYF. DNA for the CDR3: TGTGCCAGCAGTTACTCTCTACAGAGCTCCTACGAGCAGTACTTC.

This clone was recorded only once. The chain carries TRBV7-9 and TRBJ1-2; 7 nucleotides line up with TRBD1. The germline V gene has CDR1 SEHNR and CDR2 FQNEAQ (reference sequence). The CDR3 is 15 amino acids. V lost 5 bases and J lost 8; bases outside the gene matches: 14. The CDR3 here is CASSPTPTGSGGYTF. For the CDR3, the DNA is TGTGCCAGCAGCCCCACACCGACAGGGTCTGGAGGCTACACCTTC.

CDR3 bases: TGCGCCAGCAGCCAAGGATGGACTTTCGGGCCGAAGGGTGGCGAGCAGTACTTC. Its translation is CASSQGWTFGPKGGEQYF. The V and J genes are TRBV4-3 and TRBJ2-7, with TRBD2 as a possible D gene (5 bases). Trimming took 1 base from V and 6 from J, leaving 25 bases between them. CDR1 LGHNA and CDR2 YSLEER come from the germline V gene. CDR3 size: 18 residues.

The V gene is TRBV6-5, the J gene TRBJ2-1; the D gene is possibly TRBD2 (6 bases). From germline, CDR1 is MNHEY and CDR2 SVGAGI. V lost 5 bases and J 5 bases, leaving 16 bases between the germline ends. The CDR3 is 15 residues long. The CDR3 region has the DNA TGTGCCAGCAGTGTCCGGAGGGCCCCGGACAATGAGCAGTTCTTC. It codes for CASSVRRAPDNEQFF.

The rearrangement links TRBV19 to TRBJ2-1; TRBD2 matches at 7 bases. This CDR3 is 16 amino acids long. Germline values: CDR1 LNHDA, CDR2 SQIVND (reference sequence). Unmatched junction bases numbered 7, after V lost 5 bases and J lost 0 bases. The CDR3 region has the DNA TGTGCCAGTAGTTACTATGGCGGGAGCTCCTACAATGAGCAGTTCTTC. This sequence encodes CASSYYGGSSYNEQFF.

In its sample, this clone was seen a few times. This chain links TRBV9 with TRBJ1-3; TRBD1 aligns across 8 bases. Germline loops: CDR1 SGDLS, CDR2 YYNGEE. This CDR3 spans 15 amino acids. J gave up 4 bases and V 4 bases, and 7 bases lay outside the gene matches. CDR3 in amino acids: CASSPDRVKGNTIYF. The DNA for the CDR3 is TGTGCCAGCAGCCCGGACAGGGTGAAGGGAAACACCATATATTTT. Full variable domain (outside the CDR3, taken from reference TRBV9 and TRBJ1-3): DSGVTQTPKHLITATGQRVTLRCSPRSGDLSVYWYQQSLDQGLQFLIQYYNGEERAKGNILERFSAQQFPDLHSELNLSSLELGDSALYFCASSPDRVKGNTIYFGEGSWLTVV.

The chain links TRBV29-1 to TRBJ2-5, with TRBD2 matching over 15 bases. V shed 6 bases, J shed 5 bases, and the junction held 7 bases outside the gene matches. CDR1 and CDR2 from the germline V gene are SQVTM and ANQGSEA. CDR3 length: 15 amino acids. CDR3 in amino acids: CSVARTSGGGETQYF. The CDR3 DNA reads TGCAGCGTAGCCCGGACTAGCGGGGGGGGTGAGACCCAGTACTTC.

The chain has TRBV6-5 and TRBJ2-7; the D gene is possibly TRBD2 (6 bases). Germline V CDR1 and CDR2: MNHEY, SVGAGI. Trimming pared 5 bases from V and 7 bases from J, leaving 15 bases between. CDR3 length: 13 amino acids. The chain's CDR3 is CASSHGSRDEQYF. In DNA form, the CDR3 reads TGTGCCAGCAGTCACGGGAGTAGAGATGAGCAGTACTTC.

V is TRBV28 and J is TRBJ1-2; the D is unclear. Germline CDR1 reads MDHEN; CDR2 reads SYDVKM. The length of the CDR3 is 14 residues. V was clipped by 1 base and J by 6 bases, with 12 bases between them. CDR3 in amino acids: CASSLSAGVNGYTF. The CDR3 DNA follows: TGTGCCAGCAGTTTATCGGCGGGCGTTAATGGCTACACCTTC.